The next 6 T cell receptor beta chains were all read from a single sample in a study of post-analysis software for immune sequencing data. The antigens of these receptors remain unknown. Prepared TCR beta cDNA libraries contained unique molecular identifiers. MiXCR, run by TCRdb on the PCR reads, gives a single entry per CDR3 protein. The profile covers 750,000 to 950,000 distinct CDR3 sequences, with approximately 57% appearing a single time and approximately 4.5% taken by the ten largest. Study findings and constraints: Patients had higher frequencies than controls of about five TRBV segments, including TRBV5-6, TRBV5-1 and TRBV20-1.

Sequenced sample: blood. The receptors originated from a girl aged 5-17 years with multiple sclerosis.

The chain employs TRBV5-1 and TRBJ2-5; TRBD2 aligns across 10 bases. Near its end, the DNA agrees better with TRBJ2-7, so the J call may be wrong. CDR3 length: 15 residues. Per germline, CDR1 SGHRS and CDR2 YFSETQ. The CDR3 sequence: CASMRRAGGADEQYF. Here the CDR3 DNA reads TGCGCCAGCATGAGAAGAGCGGGAGGGGCGGACGAGCAGTACTTC.

This clonotype was seen only a few times. The rearrangement uses TRBV10-3 and TRBJ2-5; D is tentatively TRBD1 or TRBD2 (6 bases each). Trimming took off 10 bases at V and 4 bases at J, with 19 bases between the two ends. The length of the CDR3 is 14 residues. CDR1 and CDR2 from the germline V gene are ENHRY and SYGVKD. The CDR3 is CATGGELARETQYF. In DNA form, the CDR3 reads TGTGCCACCGGGGGCGAACTTGCCCGAGAGACCCAGTACTTC.

V and J are TRBV20-1 and TRBJ2-5, with D perhaps being TRBD1 or TRBD2 (5 bases each). With 1 base removed from V and 3 bases from J, the gap between germline ends came to 12 bases. The CDR3 sequence is 14 residues long. CDR1 and CDR2 from the germline V gene are DFQATT and SNEGSKA (reference sequence). The CDR3 nucleotides read TGCAGTGCTAGAGGCGTGGGGGTAGAAGAGACCCAGTACTTC. It codes for CSARGVGVEETQYF.

V gene TRBV10-3 combines with J gene TRBJ1-1; 9 nucleotides match TRBD1. Germline V lookup: CDR1 ENHRY, CDR2 SYGVKD. V gave up 7 bases and J gave up 4 bases; unmatched junction bases: 7. The CDR3 contains 14 residues. The DNA for the CDR3 is TGTGCCATCACCCAAGACAGGGGGGTCACTGAAGCTTTCTTT. Translating it yields CAITQDRGVTEAFF.

The gene calls are TRBV2 and TRBJ1-2; no reliable D call. V lost 4 bases to trimming and J lost 6 bases, with 6 bases between them. CDR1 SNHLY and CDR2 FYNNEI come from the germline V gene. The CDR3 loop spans 11 amino acids. The CDR3 DNA sequence: TGTGCCAGCAGTGTTTGGGATGGCTACACCTTC. The encoded protein is CASSVWDGYTF.

The V call is TRBV30, the J call TRBJ2-5; 7 nucleotides line up with TRBD2. Germline loops: CDR1 GTSNPN, CDR2 SVGIG (reference sequence). This CDR3 is built from 15 residues. V shed 2 bases and J 1 base; nucleotides not matched to a gene: 7. The CDR3 DNA reads as TGTGCCTGGAGTAGATCTAGCGGTATCCAAGAGACCCAGTACTTC. This sequence encodes CAWSRSSGIQETQYF.